This TCR beta chain was retrieved from a study of CD8 T cells in ankylosing spondylitis. Findings and caveats of the study: Characteristic of ankylosing spondylitis blood, it appeared, was a TCR beta motif comprising about 8 highly homologous variants.

One entry per CDR3 protein results from TCRdb running MiXCR on the 5' RACE reads. The sample includes around 390,000 distinct CDR3 sequences, 20% to 25% seen only once; the top ten take 16%. Germline V gene data show CDR1 as SGHTA and CDR2 as FQGNSA. With 5 bases clipped from V and 3 bases from J, the junction kept 6 bases outside the gene matches. The CDR3 has 15 amino acids. In regard to this clonotype: Its antigen is still unknown.

The specimen sequenced was blood, either unsorted or a sorted T cell fraction (not recorded which). This sequence originates from a male donor with ankylosing spondylitis. The gene calls are TRBV7-2 and TRBJ2-3; 9 bases align to TRBD2. CDR3 sequence (DNA): TGTGCCAGCAGCCGATGGACTAGCGTGACAGATACGCAGTATTTT. As protein: CASSRWTSVTDTQYF. The variable domain in full, with the rest retrieved from reference TRBV7-2 and TRBJ2-3, is GAGVSQSPSNKVTEKGKDVELRCDPISGHTALYWYRQSLGQGLEFLIYFQGNSAPDKSGLPSDRFSAERTGGSVSTLTIQRTQQEDSAVYLCASSRWTSVTDTQYFGPGTRLTVL.